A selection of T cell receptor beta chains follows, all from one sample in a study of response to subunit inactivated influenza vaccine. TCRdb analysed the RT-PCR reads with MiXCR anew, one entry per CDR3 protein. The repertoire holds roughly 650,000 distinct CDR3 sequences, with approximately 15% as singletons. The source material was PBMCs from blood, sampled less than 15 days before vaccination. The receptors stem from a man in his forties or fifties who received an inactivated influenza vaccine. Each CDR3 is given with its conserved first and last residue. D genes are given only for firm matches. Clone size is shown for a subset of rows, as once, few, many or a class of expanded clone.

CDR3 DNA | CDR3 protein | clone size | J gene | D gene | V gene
TGTGCCAGCAGCTTAACGGGGGCCCCCACAGATACGCAGTATTTT | CASSLTGAPTDTQYF | few | TRBJ2-3 | . | TRBV7-6
TGCAGTGCTTTTGCTGGGACTAGCGGGGGGGCACGGTTCTTC | CSAFAGTSGGARFF | many | TRBJ2-1 | TRBD2 | TRBV20-1
TGTGCCAGCAGTTTACAGGGGGCGAACACCGGGGAGCTGTTTTTT | CASSLQGANTGELFF | many | TRBJ2-2 | TRBD1 | TRBV11-1
TGTGCCAGCAGCTTAGGAGGGAAAAGGTTCTATGAAAAACTGTTTTTT | CASSLGGKRFYEKLFF | few | TRBJ1-4 | . | TRBV7-9
TGTGCCAGCACTAAGGGTTTTTATTCACCCCTCCACTTT | CASTKGFYSPLHF | many | TRBJ1-6 | . | TRBV28
TGTGCCAGCAGCGGGGGACAGGCCTATGGCTACACCTTC | CASSGGQAYGYTF | few | TRBJ1-2 | TRBD1 | TRBV7-9
TGTGCCAGCAGGTCAGAGGTGTCACCCCTCCACTTT | CASRSEVSPLHF | few | TRBJ1-6 | . | TRBV6-6
TGTGCCATCAGCGAGGAGTCCCCTAGCACAGATACGCAGTATTTT | CAISEESPSTDTQYF | few | TRBJ2-3 | . | TRBV10-3
TGTGCCAGCAGCCCCGTTGGACCTAGCACAGATACGCAGTATTTT | CASSPVGPSTDTQYF | few | TRBJ2-3 | . | TRBV7-8
TGCAGTGCTACGGGACTAGCGGGACCCTACGAGCAGTACTTC | CSATGLAGPYEQYF | . | TRBJ2-7 | TRBD2 | TRBV20-1
TGTGCCAGCAGTTTATCGATTTGGGACGAGCAGTTCTTC | CASSLSIWDEQFF | many | TRBJ2-1 | . | TRBV27
TGTGCCAGCAGTTACTCGACAGGTTTAGCCGGGGAGCTGTTTTTT | CASSYSTGLAGELFF | . | TRBJ2-2 | . | TRBV6-2/TRBV6-3
TGTGCCAGCACCTATACCCAACGACAGGGGTACTACGAGCAGTACTTC | CASTYTQRQGYYEQYF | few | TRBJ2-7 | TRBD1 | TRBV6-2/TRBV6-3
TGCGCCAGCAGCTTCTATACAGGCGGCCAAGGGATCATGAACACTGAAGCTTTCTTT | CASSFYTGGQGIMNTEAFF | . | TRBJ1-1 | . | TRBV5-1
TGCAGTGCTAATTTAGCGGGAGTACCCAAAAACATTCAGTACTTC | CSANLAGVPKNIQYF | . | TRBJ2-4 | TRBD2 | TRBV20-1